The T cell receptor beta chain under discussion was sequenced for a study of T-cell memory formation after mild COVID-19. The study, taken as a whole, reports: Day 37-peaking second-wave clones had unconfirmed SARS-CoV-2 specificity. Within pre-infection memory, some responding clones were found, suggesting cross-reactive memory joined. A balance of CD4 and CD8 characterized clones contracting day 15 to 85, whereas later expanders leaned CD4+.

The germline V gene has CDR1 LGHDT and CDR2 YNNKEL (reference sequence). CDR3 length: 11 amino acids. Trimming stripped 6 bases from V and 7 bases from J, with 4 bases between. As concerns this clonotype: Its antigen is not identified.

Using constant-segment primers, 5'RACE produced TCR alpha and TCR beta cDNA libraries carrying sample barcodes and UMIs. TCRdb ran MiXCR on the 5' RACE reads and lists one entry per CDR3 protein. The sample lists about 470,000 distinct CDR3 sequences; approximately 23% were seen once. The rearrangement links TRBV3-1 to TRBJ1-6; no clear D gene. The sequenced sample consisted of PBMCs or a T cell subset sorted from them (not recorded which). This TCR was sampled from an adult woman who had mild COVID-19 (a few samples of this study predate the infection). Cell type and time point are not known. The CDR3 reads CASSKNSPLHF. The CDR3, as DNA: TGTGCCAGCAGTAAAAATTCACCCCTCCACTTT.